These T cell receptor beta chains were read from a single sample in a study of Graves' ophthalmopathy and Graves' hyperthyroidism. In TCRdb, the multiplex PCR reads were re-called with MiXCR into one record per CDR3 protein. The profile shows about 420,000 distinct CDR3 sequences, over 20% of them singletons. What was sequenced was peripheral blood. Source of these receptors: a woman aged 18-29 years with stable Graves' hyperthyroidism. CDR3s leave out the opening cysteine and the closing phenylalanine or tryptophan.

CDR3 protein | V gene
ASSVTTGGETQY | TRBV9
ASRKEYTLHSPLH | TRBV6-2/TRBV6-3
ASSFGGGELF | TRBV7-3
ATSGGFDYGYT | TRBV24-1
ASSPIRGLNTEAF | TRBV6-5
ASGRIAGELF | TRBV4-1
ASSGGTGGQTQY | TRBV7-9
ASSLDPTPNSPLH | TRBV12-3/TRBV12-4
SAREESGGELF | TRBV20-1
ASSVAPGTGGEANYGYT | TRBV9
ASSQMVVAGGLF | TRBV10-2
ASSFVDRAEAF | TRBV12-3/TRBV12-4
ASSLAGLGEQY | TRBV7-2
ASMRTVNTEAF | TRBV6-1
ASLPRAVGYGYT | TRBV2
ASRLKWQGQANTEAF | TRBV12-3/TRBV12-4
ASSLFPPDYLKGYT | TRBV27
AWRGTKATERGRPKKETQY | TRBV30
AWSEGQLTEAF | TRBV30
SARPRTFYEQY | TRBV20-1
ASAGSGPPLGFYGYT | TRBV11-1
ASSYFGLAGPNYEQY | TRBV6-5
ASRDIQGVAAF | TRBV6-1
ASSYSRTPGTSSYEQY | TRBV6-2/TRBV6-3
ASSFPSKQGIPEAF | TRBV12-3/TRBV12-4
ASTWDFLRSYEQY | TRBV2